This T cell receptor beta chain emerged from a study of OX40 agonist ivuxolimab in advanced cancers. About the study: From about 20 to 79 years was the age range, with a mean of about 54 years, and around 80% were male. Study-level findings and limits: More expanded clones were found, on average, in CD8+ than in CD4+ T cells.

The table came from immunoSEQ multiplex PCR; TCRdb's copy has only in-frame clones and leaves some out. The table has fewer than 25,000 clones, roughly 75% seen once. V lost 4 bases and J lost 3, with 10 bases in between. The CDR3 is 13 amino acids. From germline, CDR1 is MDHEN and CDR2 SYDVKM. Notes on this clone: The antigen is not known.

Samples were taken at baseline and on day 1 of cycles 4 and 7. The sample consisted of CD4+ or CD8+ T cells sorted from blood, taken in a trial of the OX40 agonist ivuxolimab. The gene calls are TRBV28 and TRBJ2-7; D unclear. The TCR originated in an adult with an advanced solid tumor such as melanoma, head and neck, liver or kidney cancer. Here the CDR3 reads CASSYGVDYEQYF. The CDR3 DNA is TGTGCCAGCAGTTACGGAGTGGACTACGAGCAGTACTTC.